The T cell receptor (beta chain) under discussion was sequenced for a study of blood T cell repertoires in COVID-19. Study-wide context: Both acute and convalescent COVID-19 samples were obtained from the United States, Italy and Spain. The analysed material was cDNA or gDNA that came from T cells, B-cell-depleted T cells, or PBMCs.

The method was immunoSEQ multiplex PCR; TCRdb's version includes in-frame clones alone and lacks a portion of them. The sample holds a few hundred thousand clones; more than 70% are singletons and the top ten take roughly 12%. With V trimmed by 1 base and J by 7 bases, 6 bases remained unmatched. There are 14 residues in the CDR3. Germline V gene sequence: CDR1 KGHSH, CDR2 LQKENI. Sequencing used peripheral blood. The clonotype was recovered from a man aged 80 or over with acute or convalescent COVID-19. J is TRBJ2-7 and V is TRBV18; 8 bases align to TRBD1. The CDR3 spells CASSPLTGEREQYF. Written as DNA, the CDR3 is TGTGCCAGCTCACCACTGACAGGGGAGAGGGAGCAGTACTTC. The full variable domain, completed using reference TRBV18 and TRBJ2-7, is NAGVMQNPRHLVRRRGQEARLRCSPMKGHSHVYWYRQLPEEGLKFMVYLQKENIIDESGMPKERFSAEFPKEGPSILRIQQVVRGDSAAYFCASSPLTGEREQYFGPGTRLTVT.